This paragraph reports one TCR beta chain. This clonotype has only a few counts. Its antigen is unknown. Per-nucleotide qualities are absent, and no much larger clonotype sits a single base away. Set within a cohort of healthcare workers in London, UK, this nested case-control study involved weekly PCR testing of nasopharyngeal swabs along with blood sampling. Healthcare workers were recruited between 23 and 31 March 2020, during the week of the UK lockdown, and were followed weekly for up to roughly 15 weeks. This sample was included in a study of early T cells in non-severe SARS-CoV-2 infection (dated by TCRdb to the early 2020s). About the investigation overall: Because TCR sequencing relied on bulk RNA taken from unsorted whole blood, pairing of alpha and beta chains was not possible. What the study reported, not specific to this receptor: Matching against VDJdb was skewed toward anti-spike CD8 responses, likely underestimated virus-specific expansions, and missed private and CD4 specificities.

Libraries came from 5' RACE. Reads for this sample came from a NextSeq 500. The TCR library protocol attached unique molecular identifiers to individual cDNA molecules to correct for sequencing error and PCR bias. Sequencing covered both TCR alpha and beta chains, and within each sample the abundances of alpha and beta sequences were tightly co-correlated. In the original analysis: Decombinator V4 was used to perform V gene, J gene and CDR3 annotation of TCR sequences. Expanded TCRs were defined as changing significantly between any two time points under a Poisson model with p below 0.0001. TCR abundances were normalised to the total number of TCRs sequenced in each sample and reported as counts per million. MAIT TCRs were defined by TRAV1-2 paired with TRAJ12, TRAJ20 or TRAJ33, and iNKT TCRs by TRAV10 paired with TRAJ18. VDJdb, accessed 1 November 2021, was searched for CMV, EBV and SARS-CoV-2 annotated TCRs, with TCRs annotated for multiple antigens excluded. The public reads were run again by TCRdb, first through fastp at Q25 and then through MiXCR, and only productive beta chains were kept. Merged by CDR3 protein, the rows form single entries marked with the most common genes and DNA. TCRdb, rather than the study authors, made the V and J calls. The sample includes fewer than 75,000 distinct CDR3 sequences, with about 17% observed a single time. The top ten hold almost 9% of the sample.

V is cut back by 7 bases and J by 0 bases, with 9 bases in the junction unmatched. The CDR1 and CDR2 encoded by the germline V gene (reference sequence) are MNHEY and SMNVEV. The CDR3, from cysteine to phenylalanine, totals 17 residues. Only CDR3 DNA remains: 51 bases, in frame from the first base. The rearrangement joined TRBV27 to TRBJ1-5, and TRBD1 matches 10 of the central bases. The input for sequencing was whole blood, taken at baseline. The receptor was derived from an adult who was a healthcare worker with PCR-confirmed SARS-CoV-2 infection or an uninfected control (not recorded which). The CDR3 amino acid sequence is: CASKSGQGFISNQPQHF. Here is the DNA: TGTGCCAGCAAGTCGGGACAGGGGTTTATTAGCAATCAGCCCCAGCATTTT.